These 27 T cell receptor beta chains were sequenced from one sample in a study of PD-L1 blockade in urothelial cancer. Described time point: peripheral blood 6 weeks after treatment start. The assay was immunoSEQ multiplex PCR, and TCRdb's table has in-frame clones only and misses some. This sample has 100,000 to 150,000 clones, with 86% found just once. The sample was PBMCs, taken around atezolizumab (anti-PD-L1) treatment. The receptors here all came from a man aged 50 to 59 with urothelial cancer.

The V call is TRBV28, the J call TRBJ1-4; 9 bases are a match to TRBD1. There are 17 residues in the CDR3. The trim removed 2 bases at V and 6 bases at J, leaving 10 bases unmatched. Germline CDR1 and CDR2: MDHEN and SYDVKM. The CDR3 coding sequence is TGTGCCAGCAGTTTAGGACAGGGGATGGTCGGACATGAAAAACTGTTTTTT. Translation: CASSLGQGMVGHEKLFF. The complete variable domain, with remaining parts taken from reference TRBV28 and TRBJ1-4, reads DVKVTQSSRYLVKRTGEKVFLECVQDMDHENMFWYRQDPGLGLRLIYFSYDVKMKEKGDIPEGYSVSREKKERFSLILESASTNQTSMYLCASSLGQGMVGHEKLFFGSGTQLSVL.

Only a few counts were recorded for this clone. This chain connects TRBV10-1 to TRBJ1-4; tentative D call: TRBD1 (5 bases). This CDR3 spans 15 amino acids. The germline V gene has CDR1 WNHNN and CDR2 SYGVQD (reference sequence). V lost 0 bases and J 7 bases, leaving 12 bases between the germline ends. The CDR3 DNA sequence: TGCGCCAGCAGTGAGTCGACAGCTTGGGGTGAAAAACTGTTTTTT. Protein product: CASSESTAWGEKLFF.

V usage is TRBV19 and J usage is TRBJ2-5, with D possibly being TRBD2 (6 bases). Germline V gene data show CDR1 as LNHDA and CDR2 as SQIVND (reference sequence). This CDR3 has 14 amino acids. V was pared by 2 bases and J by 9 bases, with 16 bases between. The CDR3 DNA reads TGTGCCAGTAGTATAACCCGGACCCCGGGGGCCCAGTACTTC. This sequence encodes CASSITRTPGAQYF. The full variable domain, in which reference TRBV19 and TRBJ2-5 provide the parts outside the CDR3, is DGGITQSPKYLFRKEGQNVTLSCEQNLNHDAMYWYRQDPGQGLRLIYYSQIVNDFQKGDIAEGYSVSREKKESFPLTVTSAQKNPTAFYLCASSITRTPGAQYFGPGTRLLVL.

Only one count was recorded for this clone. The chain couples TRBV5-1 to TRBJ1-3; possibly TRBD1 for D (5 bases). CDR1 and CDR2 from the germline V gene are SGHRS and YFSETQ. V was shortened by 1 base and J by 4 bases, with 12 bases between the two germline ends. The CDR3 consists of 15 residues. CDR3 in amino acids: CASSLPGGDGNTIYF. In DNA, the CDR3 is TGCGCCAGCAGCTTGCCCGGGGGTGACGGAAACACCATATATTTT.

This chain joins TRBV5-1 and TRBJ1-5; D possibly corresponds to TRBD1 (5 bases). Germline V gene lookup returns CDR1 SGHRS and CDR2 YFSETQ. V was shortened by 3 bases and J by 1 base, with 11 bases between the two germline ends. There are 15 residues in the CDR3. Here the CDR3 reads CASSSEGTSNQPQHF. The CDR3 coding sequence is TGCGCCAGCAGCTCGGAGGGGACGAGCAATCAGCCCCAGCATTTT.

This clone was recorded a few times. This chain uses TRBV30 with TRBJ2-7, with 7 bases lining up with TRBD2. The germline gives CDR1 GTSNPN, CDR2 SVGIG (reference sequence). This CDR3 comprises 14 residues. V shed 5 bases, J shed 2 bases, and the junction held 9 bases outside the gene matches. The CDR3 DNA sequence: TGTGCCTGGTGCGAGCGGGACCGTCCCTACGAGCAGTACTTC. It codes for CAWCERDRPYEQYF.

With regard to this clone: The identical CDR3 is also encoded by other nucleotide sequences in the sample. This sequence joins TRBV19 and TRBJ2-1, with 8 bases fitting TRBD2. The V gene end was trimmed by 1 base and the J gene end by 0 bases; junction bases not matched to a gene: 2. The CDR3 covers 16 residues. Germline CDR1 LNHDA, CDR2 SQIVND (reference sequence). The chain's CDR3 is CASSIGTSGSYNEQFF. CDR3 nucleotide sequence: TGTGCCAGTAGTATAGGAACTAGCGGCTCCTACAATGAGCAGTTCTTC.

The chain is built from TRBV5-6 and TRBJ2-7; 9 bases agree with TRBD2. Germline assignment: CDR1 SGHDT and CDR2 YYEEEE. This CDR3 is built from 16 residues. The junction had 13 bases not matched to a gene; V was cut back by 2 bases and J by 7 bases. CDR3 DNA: TGTGCCAGCAGCTTTCCGCTAGCGGGAAAGAGGGGAGAGCAGTACTTC. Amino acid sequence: CASSFPLAGKRGEQYF.

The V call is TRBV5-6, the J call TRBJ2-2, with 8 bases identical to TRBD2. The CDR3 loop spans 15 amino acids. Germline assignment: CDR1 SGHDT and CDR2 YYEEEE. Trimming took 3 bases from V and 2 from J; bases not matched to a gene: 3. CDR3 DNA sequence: TGTGCCAGCAGCTCTAGCGGGCCAAACACCGGGGAGCTGTTTTTT. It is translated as CASSSSGPNTGELFF.

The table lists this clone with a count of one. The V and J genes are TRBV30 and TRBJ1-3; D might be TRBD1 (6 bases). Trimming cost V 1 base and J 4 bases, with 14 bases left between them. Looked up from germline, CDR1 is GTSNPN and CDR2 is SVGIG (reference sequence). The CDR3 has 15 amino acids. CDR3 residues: CAWSAQLGAGNTIYF. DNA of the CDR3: TGTGCCTGGAGTGCCCAATTGGGGGCAGGAAACACCATATATTTT.

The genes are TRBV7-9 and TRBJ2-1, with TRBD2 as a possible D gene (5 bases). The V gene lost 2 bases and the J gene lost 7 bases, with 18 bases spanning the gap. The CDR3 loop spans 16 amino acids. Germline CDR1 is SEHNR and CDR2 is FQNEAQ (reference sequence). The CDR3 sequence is CASSLSGSGGKNEQFF. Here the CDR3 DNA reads TGTGCCAGCAGCTTATCTGGGTCAGGAGGAAAGAATGAGCAGTTCTTC.

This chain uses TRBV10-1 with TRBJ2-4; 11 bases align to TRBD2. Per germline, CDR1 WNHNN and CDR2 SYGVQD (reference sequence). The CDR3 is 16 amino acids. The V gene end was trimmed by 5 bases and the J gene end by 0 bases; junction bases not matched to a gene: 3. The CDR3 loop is CASSPGLAGAKNIQYF. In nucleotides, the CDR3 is TGCGCCAGCAGTCCAGGACTAGCGGGAGCCAAAAACATTCAGTACTTC.

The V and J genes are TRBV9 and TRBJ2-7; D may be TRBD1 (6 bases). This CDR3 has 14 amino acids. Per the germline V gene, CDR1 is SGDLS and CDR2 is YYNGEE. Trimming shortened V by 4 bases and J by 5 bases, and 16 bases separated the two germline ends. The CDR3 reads CASSKRQASHEQYF. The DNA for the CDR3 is TGTGCCAGCAGCAAAAGACAGGCGTCCCACGAGCAGTACTTC.

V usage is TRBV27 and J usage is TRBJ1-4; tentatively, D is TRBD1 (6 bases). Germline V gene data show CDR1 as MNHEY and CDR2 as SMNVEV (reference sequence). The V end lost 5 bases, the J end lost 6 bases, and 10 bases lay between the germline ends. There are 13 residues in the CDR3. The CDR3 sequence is CASSRWTDEKLFF. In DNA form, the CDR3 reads TGTGCCAGCAGTCGGTGGACAGATGAAAAACTGTTTTTT.

CDR3 sequence (DNA): TGTGCCAGCAGCCCTCTAATGGGGACAGCTAACTATGGCTACACCTTC. The encoded protein is CASSPLMGTANYGYTF. The chain recombines TRBV7-9 with TRBJ1-2; 7 bases line up with TRBD1. This CDR3 spans 16 amino acids. Per germline, CDR1 SEHNR and CDR2 FQNEAQ (reference sequence). V lost 5 bases to trimming and J lost 0 bases; unmatched junction nucleotides: 9.

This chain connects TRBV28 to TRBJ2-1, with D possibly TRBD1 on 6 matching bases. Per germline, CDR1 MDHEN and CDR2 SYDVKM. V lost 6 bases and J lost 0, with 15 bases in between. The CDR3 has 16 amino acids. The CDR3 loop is CASRTSGTLSYNEQFF. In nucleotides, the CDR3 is TGTGCCAGCAGAACCTCCGGGACACTCTCCTACAATGAGCAGTTCTTC.

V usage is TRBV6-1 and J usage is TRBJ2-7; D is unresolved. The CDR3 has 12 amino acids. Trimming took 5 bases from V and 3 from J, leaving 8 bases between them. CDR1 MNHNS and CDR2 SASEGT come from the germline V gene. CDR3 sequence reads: CASSIHSYEQYF. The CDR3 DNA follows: TGTGCCAGCAGTATCCACAGCTACGAGCAGTACTTC.

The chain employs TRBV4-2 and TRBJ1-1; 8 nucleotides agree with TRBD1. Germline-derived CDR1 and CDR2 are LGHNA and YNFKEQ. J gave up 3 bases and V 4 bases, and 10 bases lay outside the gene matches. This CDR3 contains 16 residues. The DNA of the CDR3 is TGTGCCAGCAGCCCCCTACGACAGGGGTCGGACACTGAAGCTTTCTTT. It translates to CASSPLRQGSDTEAFF.

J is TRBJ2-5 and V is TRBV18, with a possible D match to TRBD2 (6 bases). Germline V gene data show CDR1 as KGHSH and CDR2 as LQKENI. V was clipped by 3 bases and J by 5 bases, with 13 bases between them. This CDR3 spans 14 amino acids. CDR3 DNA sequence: TGTGCCAGCTCACCTAACCCACGGGGGGAGACCCAGTACTTC. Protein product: CASSPNPRGETQYF.

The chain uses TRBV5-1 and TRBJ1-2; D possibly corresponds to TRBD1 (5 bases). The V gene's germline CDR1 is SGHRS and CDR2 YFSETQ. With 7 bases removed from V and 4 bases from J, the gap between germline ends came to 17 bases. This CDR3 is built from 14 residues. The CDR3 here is CASGAEAGFYGYTF. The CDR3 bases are TGCGCCAGCGGCGCCGAGGCAGGGTTCTATGGCTACACCTTC.

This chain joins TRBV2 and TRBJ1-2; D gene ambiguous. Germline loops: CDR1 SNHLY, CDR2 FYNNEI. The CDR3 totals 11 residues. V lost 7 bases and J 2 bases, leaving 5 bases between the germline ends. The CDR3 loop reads CASKQNYGYTF. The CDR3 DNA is TGTGCCAGCAAACAGAACTATGGCTACACCTTC.

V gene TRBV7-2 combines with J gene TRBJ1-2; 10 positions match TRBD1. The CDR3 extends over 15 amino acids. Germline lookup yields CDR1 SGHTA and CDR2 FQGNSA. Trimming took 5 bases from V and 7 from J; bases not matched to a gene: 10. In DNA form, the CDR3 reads TGTGCCAGCAGCACTATGACAGGGGGCGCATCTGGCTACACCTTC. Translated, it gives CASSTMTGGASGYTF.

The chain's CDR3 is CASSFPGASSEAFF. DNA of the CDR3: TGTGCCAGCAGTTTCCCAGGGGCCAGCTCTGAAGCTTTCTTT. V and J are TRBV28 and TRBJ1-1; weak D call: TRBD1 (6 bases). Per germline, CDR1 MDHEN and CDR2 SYDVKM. The CDR3 contains 14 residues. Trimming pared 3 bases from V and 6 bases from J, leaving 14 bases between.

The CDR3 region has the DNA TGTGCCAGCAGTTCCCCGGGACAGGATTTTGGTAGTGATGGCTACACCTTC. It translates to CASSSPGQDFGSDGYTF. The V call is TRBV27, the J call TRBJ1-2; the match to TRBD1 covers 8 bases. CDR3 length equals 17 residues. V shed 4 bases, J shed 6 bases, and the junction held 16 bases outside the gene matches. Germline assignment: CDR1 MNHEY and CDR2 SMNVEV (reference sequence).

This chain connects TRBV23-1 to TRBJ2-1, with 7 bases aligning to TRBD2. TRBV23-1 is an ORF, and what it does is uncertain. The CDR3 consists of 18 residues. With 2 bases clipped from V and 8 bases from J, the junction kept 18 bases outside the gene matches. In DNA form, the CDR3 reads TGCGCCAGCAGTCAACCAGTTGGGGTGCGGGAGCTAGTGGATGAGCAGTTCTTC. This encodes CASSQPVGVRELVDEQFF.

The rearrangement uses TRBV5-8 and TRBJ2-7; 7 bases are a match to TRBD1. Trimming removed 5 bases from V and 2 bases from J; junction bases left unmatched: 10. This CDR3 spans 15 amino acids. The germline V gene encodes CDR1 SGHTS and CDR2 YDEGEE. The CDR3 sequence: CASRGRTGATYEQYF. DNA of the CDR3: TGTGCCAGCAGAGGTAGGACAGGCGCCACCTACGAGCAGTACTTC.

The CDR3 sequence: CASSPGTDYEQYF. Written as DNA, the CDR3 is TGTGCCAGCTCACCAGGGACAGACTACGAGCAGTACTTC. This chain joins TRBV18 and TRBJ2-7; 7 nucleotides agree with TRBD1. The length of the CDR3 is 13 residues. CDR1 is KGHSH, CDR2 LQKENI, per germline. The V segment lost 2 bases and the J segment 3 bases; nucleotides outside the gene matches: 1.